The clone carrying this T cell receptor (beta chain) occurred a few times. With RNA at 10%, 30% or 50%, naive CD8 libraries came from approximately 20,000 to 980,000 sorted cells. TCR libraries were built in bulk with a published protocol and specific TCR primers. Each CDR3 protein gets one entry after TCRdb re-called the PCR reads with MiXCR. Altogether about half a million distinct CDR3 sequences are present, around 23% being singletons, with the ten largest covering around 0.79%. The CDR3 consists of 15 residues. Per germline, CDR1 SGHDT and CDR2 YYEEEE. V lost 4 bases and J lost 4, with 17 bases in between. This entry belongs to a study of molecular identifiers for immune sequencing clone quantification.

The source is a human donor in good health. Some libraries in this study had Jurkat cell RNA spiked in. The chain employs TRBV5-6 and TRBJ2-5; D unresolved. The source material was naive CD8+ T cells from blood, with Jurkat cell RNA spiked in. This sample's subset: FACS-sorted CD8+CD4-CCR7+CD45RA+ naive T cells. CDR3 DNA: TGTGCCAGCAGCCCCCCTTGGGTCGGAGTAGAGACCCAGTACTTC. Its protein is CASSPPWVGVETQYF.